The sample holds a few counts of the clone carrying this T cell receptor beta chain. What it binds is not known. TCRdb's table, derived via immunoSEQ multiplex PCR, lists solely in-frame clones and lacks some. The repertoire holds 29,000 or so clones, with around nine tenths as singletons. These data come from a study of lymphopenia after photon versus proton radiotherapy. Germline V lookup: CDR1 LNHDA, CDR2 SQIVND (reference sequence). The germline V and J ends were trimmed by 7 bases and 3 bases, with 12 bases remaining between them. CDR3 size: 13 residues. Study-wide results and caveats: Only patients who died were analyzed for survival; proton advantage is unproven.

The source material was peripheral blood, sampled from a patient treated with proton-based radiotherapy. The chain employs TRBV19 and TRBJ1-1, with D uncertain. The TCR originated in a woman aged 55-75 years with cholangiocarcinoma. Some clones in this sample may be carry-over from other donors' samples. CDR3 loop: CASKRTVYTEAFF. The DNA of the CDR3 is TGTGCCAGTAAACGGACGGTTTACACTGAAGCTTTCTTT.